The rows below give T cell receptor beta chains drawn from one sample of a study of cytomegalovirus exposure and HLA in healthy donors. Data came from immunoSEQ multiplex PCR; TCRdb stores just in-frame clones and leaves some out. This table holds roughly 130,000 clones, over 80% found once. Source material: PBMCs. Receptors originate from a boy between 10 and 17 years old in good health and CMV-seronegative. CDR3s include the opening cysteine and the closing phenylalanine or tryptophan. D genes are given only for firm matches. Clone sizes are given selectively: once, few, many, or a class where the clone is expanded.

d_gene | j_gene | v_gene | abundance | CDR3aa | CDR3nt
TRBD2 | TRBJ2-7 | TRBV7-7 | NA | CASSLSTSGDEQYF | TGTGCCAGCAGCTTATCTACTAGCGGCGACGAGCAGTACTTC
TRBD1 | TRBJ2-5 | TRBV19 | NA | CASSIGGTGFGETQYF | TGTGCCAGTAGTATAGGGGGGACAGGGTTCGGAGAGACCCAGTACTTC
NA | TRBJ2-5 | TRBV5-1 | NA | CASSTLAGWETQYF | TGCGCCAGCAGCACTTTAGCTGGATGGGAGACCCAGTACTTC
TRBD1 | TRBJ1-1 | TRBV5-6 | NA | CASSLAGTGVVAFF | TGTGCCAGCAGCTTGGCCGGGACAGGGGTAGTGGCTTTCTTT
NA | TRBJ2-5 | TRBV2 | NA | CASSARGTVQETQYF | TGTGCCAGCAGTGCCCGGGGGACAGTCCAAGAGACCCAGTACTTC
NA | TRBJ1-5 | TRBV30 | NA | CAWSAGGNQPQHF | TGTGCCTGGAGTGCGGGGGGGAATCAGCCCCAGCATTTT
TRBD1 | TRBJ1-4 | TRBV4-1 | NA | CASSLRGVREEKLFF | TGCGCCAGCAGCCTCAGGGGGGTAAGAGAGGAAAAACTGTTTTTT
NA | TRBJ2-6 | TRBV19 | NA | CASSAPPRELLTF | TGTGCCAGTAGTGCCCCCCCCAGGGAACTCCTGACTTTC
TRBD1 | TRBJ2-7 | TRBV4-1 | NA | CASSQDRAHEQYF | TGCGCCAGCAGCCAGGACAGGGCCCACGAGCAGTACTTC
TRBD2 | TRBJ2-7 | TRBV30 | few | CAWSSGLDDEQYF | TGTGCCTGGAGTTCGGGACTAGATGACGAGCAGTACTTC
NA | TRBJ2-7 | TRBV7-9 | NA | CASGRQYEQYF | TGTGCCAGCGGTCGACAGTACGAGCAGTACTTC
NA | TRBJ2-7 | TRBV7-9 | NA | CASRGGGYEQYF | TGTGCCAGCAGGGGAGGGGGTTACGAGCAGTACTTC
NA | TRBJ1-3 | TRBV5-5 | few | CASSLEWGALEYF | TGTGCCAGCAGCTTGGAGTGGGGCGCATTAGAATATTTT
TRBD2 | TRBJ2-3 | TRBV7-9 | NA | CASSSPPSQGLAGGGKQYF | TGTGCCAGCAGCTCGCCCCCCTCACAGGGTCTAGCGGGAGGGGGGAAGCAGTATTTT
NA | TRBJ2-5 | TRBV7-6 | NA | CASTLGHSRETQYF | TGTGCCAGCACCCTGGGGCACAGCCGAGAGACCCAGTACTTC
NA | TRBJ1-4 | TRBV30 | few | CAWSGSPVSEKLFF | TGTGCCTGGAGTGGGTCCCCAGTATCTGAAAAACTGTTTTTT
NA | TRBJ2-1 | TRBV19 | NA | CATGATGRVGEQFF | TGTGCCACCGGAGCAACAGGGAGGGTAGGGGAGCAGTTCTTC
TRBD1 | TRBJ2-7 | TRBV6-5 | NA | CASRLLGQGVGEQYF | TGTGCCAGCAGGCTCCTGGGACAGGGGGTGGGGGAGCAGTACTTC
TRBD2 | TRBJ2-3 | TRBV29-1 | NA | CSVRRGGTDTQYF | TGCAGCGTCCGACGGGGGGGTACAGATACGCAGTATTTT
NA | TRBJ1-1 | TRBV30 | NA | CAWSPRGGYTEAFF | TGTGCCTGGAGTCCCAGAGGGGGATACACTGAAGCTTTCTTT
NA | TRBJ1-5 | TRBV19 | NA | CASKGDTGWNQPQHF | TGTGCCAGTAAGGGGGACACGGGATGGAATCAGCCCCAGCATTTT
TRBD1 | TRBJ2-7 | TRBV27 | NA | CASSPHRGDEQYF | TGTGCCAGCAGCCCACACAGGGGCGACGAGCAGTACTTC